Following are 12 T cell receptor beta chains from one sample sequenced in a study of cytomegalovirus exposure and HLA in healthy donors. Produced via immunoSEQ multiplex PCR; TCRdb's table is partial and in-frame only. The sample holds 40,000 to 55,000 clones, 88% seen once. The specimen was PBMCs. All receptors derive from a woman in her thirties in good health and CMV-seronegative.

V and J are TRBV19 and TRBJ2-2; D is possibly TRBD2 (6 bases). With 5 bases removed from V and 4 bases from J, the gap between germline ends came to 11 bases. The CDR3 consists of 14 residues. The germline CDR1 and CDR2 sequences are LNHDA and SQIVND (reference sequence). CDR3 in amino acids: CASSLQGGTGELFF. The CDR3 nucleotides read TGTGCCAGTAGTCTCCAGGGAGGCACCGGGGAGCTGTTTTTT.

The chain is built from TRBV28 and TRBJ2-5, with TRBD1 matching over 10 bases. The trim removed 3 bases at V and 5 bases at J, leaving 3 bases unmatched. The CDR3 is made up of 14 amino acids. CDR1 is MDHEN and CDR2 is SYDVKM in the germline V gene. The CDR3 sequence is CASSFRQGAETQYF. The CDR3 DNA is TGTGCCAGCAGTTTCCGACAGGGGGCGGAGACCCAGTACTTC.

The rearrangement links TRBV9 to TRBJ2-3; TRBD2 matches 9 bases. V gave up 7 bases and J gave up 6 bases; unmatched junction bases: 9. The germline CDR1 and CDR2 sequences are SGDLS and YYNGEE. This CDR3 contains 14 residues. Written as DNA, the CDR3 is TGTGCCAGCGACCGGGGTAGCGGGGGTGATACGCAGTATTTT. Its translation is CASDRGSGGDTQYF.

The chain couples TRBV6-5 to TRBJ1-2; D may be TRBD1 (5 bases). The V end was cut by 4 bases, the J end by 0 bases, with 12 bases between. Germline CDR1 and CDR2: MNHEY and SVGAGI. The CDR3 totals 15 residues. The CDR3 nucleotides read TGTGCCAGCAGTTGGGCAGGGCCAGCTAACTATGGCTACACCTTC. Translation: CASSWAGPANYGYTF.

This clone was found a few times. The V gene is TRBV10-3, the J gene TRBJ1-1; 10 nucleotides match TRBD1. V lost 10 bases to trimming and J lost 7 bases; unmatched junction nucleotides: 12. The CDR3 is 14 residues long. CDR1 and CDR2 (germline): ENHRY, SYGVKD. The CDR3 is CATAGTGALYEAFF. The DNA for the CDR3 is TGTGCCACCGCCGGGACAGGGGCCCTATATGAAGCTTTCTTT.

This clone has just one count. The CDR3 region is CASSQATGGTYGYTF. The CDR3 DNA sequence: TGTGCCAGCAGCCAAGCAACAGGGGGAACTTATGGCTACACCTTC. V and J are TRBV4-2 and TRBJ1-2; 8 nucleotides agree with TRBD1. V was pared by 1 base and J by 5 bases, with 6 bases of the junction left unmatched. This CDR3 contains 15 residues. Germline CDR1 LGHNA, CDR2 YNFKEQ.

This chain connects TRBV4-3 to TRBJ1-5; maybe TRBD1 (6 bases). CDR3 length equals 15 residues. Trimming took 4 bases from V and 0 from J, leaving 10 bases between them. Germline V gives CDR1 LGHNA, CDR2 YSLEER. CDR3 amino acids: CASSLGGDSNQPQHF. The CDR3 nucleotides are TGCGCCAGCAGCCTAGGGGGGGATAGCAATCAGCCCCAGCATTTT.

This chain uses TRBV5-1 with TRBJ2-7; 10 positions agree with TRBD1. The V gene end was trimmed by 4 bases and the J gene end by 3 bases; junction bases not matched to a gene: 7. The CDR3 loop spans 15 amino acids. Germline V gene data show CDR1 as SGHRS and CDR2 as YFSETQ. The chain's CDR3 is CASSTRQGAGYEQYF. The CDR3 nucleotides read TGCGCCAGCAGCACCAGACAGGGGGCAGGCTACGAGCAGTACTTC.

J is TRBJ1-2 and V is TRBV28; D may be TRBD1 (6 bases). The CDR3 is 14 amino acids. Between the trimmed V and J ends, which lost 5 bases and 5 bases, there was a span of 15 bases. Germline V lookup: CDR1 MDHEN, CDR2 SYDVKM. The CDR3 loop reads CASSIQGSRYGYTF. The CDR3, as DNA: TGTGCCAGCAGTATCCAGGGGTCCAGGTATGGCTACACCTTC.

On this clone: Within the sample, other DNA sequences also encode this same CDR3. The chain links TRBV7-3 to TRBJ1-5; no definite D call. The CDR3 consists of 13 residues. V lost 3 bases and J 4 bases, leaving 7 bases between the germline ends. In germline, CDR1 is SGHTA, CDR2 FQGTGA. The CDR3 DNA reads as TGTGCCAGCAGCTTTGACGGGAATCAGCCCCAGCATTTT. This encodes CASSFDGNQPQHF.

The J gene is TRBJ1-2, the V gene TRBV27; 10 bases line up with TRBD1. Per germline, CDR1 MNHEY and CDR2 SMNVEV (reference sequence). V was clipped by 5 bases and J by 2 bases; unmatched bases: 8. The CDR3 extends over 16 amino acids. The CDR3 bases are TGTGCCAGCAGTAGGGACAGGGGAGGGGGAAACTATGGCTACACCTTC. Translated, it gives CASSRDRGGGNYGYTF.

V gene TRBV28 combines with J gene TRBJ1-3, with D hard to call. Germline CDR1 reads MDHEN; CDR2 reads SYDVKM. The ends were cut back, 1 base at V and 0 bases at J, with 10 bases in the middle. The CDR3 covers 16 residues. The CDR3 loop reads CASSLYSLLSGNTIYF. CDR3 DNA: TGTGCCAGCAGTTTATACAGCCTTCTCTCTGGAAACACCATATATTTT.